These T cell receptor beta chains were read from a single sample in a study of shared T cell receptors in the human thymus. Only in-frame clones appear in the TCRdb table, and some are missing; sequencing was by immunoSEQ multiplex PCR. This sample has about 500,000 clones, with around 78% found just once. This sample also appeared in a second study, on human thymus T cells.

The sequencing sample was made of thymocytes. The source is a boy less than two years old with a congenital heart defect. Each CDR3 is given with its conserved first and last residue. D genes are given only for firm matches. The size of a clone is reported for some rows only, either as once, few or many, or as a class for expanded clones.

D,V,J,size,DNA,CDR3
TRBD2,TRBV19,TRBJ2-2,NA,TGTGCCAGTAGTATTCAGCGGGAGGCCTCCGGGGAGCTGTTTTTT,CASSIQREASGELFF
TRBD2,TRBV6-1,TRBJ2-7,NA,TGTGCCAGCAGTGGGAGCGGGACGCAAGAGCAGTACTTC,CASSGSGTQEQYF
TRBD1,TRBV29-1,TRBJ1-2,NA,TGCAGCGTTGAGCCGGGACAGGTGCCCTATGGCTACACCTTC,CSVEPGQVPYGYTF
NA,TRBV2,TRBJ1-2,NA,TGTGCCAGCAGTTCAGAAGGTTTCGAGGGTAACTATGGCTACACCTTC,CASSSEGFEGNYGYTF
TRBD1,TRBV6-5,TRBJ1-1,NA,TGTGCCAGCAGTTATGGACAGGGGGGTAGCACTGAAGCTTTCTTT,CASSYGQGGSTEAFF
NA,TRBV9,TRBJ2-1,NA,TGTGCCAGCAGCGTAAACCCCGAGGTAGCGGCCTACAATGAGCAGTTCTTC,CASSVNPEVAAYNEQFF
NA,TRBV7-9,TRBJ2-1,NA,TGTGCCAGCAGCCAGCAGGCCAATGAGCAGTTCTTC,CASSQQANEQFF
NA,TRBV30,TRBJ1-6,few,TGTGCCTGGAGCTTTTCCTCCTATAATTCACCCCTCCACTTT,CAWSFSSYNSPLHF
NA,TRBV9,TRBJ1-4,few,TGTGCCAGCAGCTCCACAGGTACAACTAATGAAAAACTGTTTTTT,CASSSTGTTNEKLFF
NA,TRBV14,TRBJ1-2,NA,TGTGCCAGCAGCCAAGTTGTACCGGGACTGGACTATGGCTACACCTTC,CASSQVVPGLDYGYTF
TRBD2,TRBV5-4,TRBJ2-1,NA,TGTGCCAGCAGCACCGGGGGGGGCACCCACACCTCCTACAATGAGCAGTTCTTC,CASSTGGGTHTSYNEQFF
TRBD2,TRBV5-4,TRBJ2-1,once,TGTGCCAGCAGCCGCGGGGGACTACCCAACTACAATGAGCAGTTCTTC,CASSRGGLPNYNEQFF
NA,TRBV5-5,TRBJ1-1,NA,TGTGCCAGCAGCTTGGCCGGGACATCGAACACTGAAGCTTTCTTT,CASSLAGTSNTEAFF
NA,TRBV4-3,TRBJ2-7,NA,TGCGCCAGCAGCCAAGATGGGCGGGACCCGGCCTACGAGCAGTACTTC,CASSQDGRDPAYEQYF
TRBD1,TRBV4-3,TRBJ2-1,once,TGCGCCAGCAGCCTAACAATAAAGGGGGCACCGAGCTCCTACAATGAGCAGTTCTTC,CASSLTIKGAPSSYNEQFF
NA,TRBV10-3,TRBJ1-4,NA,TGTGCCATCAGTGACGGGATGGTAGGGCCCTTTAATGAAAAACTGTTTTTT,CAISDGMVGPFNEKLFF
TRBD2,TRBV5-1,TRBJ2-7,NA,TGCGCCAGCAGCTTGGGTAGCGGGAGAAACGAGCAGTACTTC,CASSLGSGRNEQYF
TRBD1,TRBV6-6,TRBJ2-7,NA,TGTGCCAGCAGCCATCACGACAGGGACAGCGAGCAGTACTTC,CASSHHDRDSEQYF
TRBD1,TRBV5-1,TRBJ2-7,NA,TGCGCCAGCAGCTTGGGGACAGGGCTGTGCTACGAGCAGTACTTC,CASSLGTGLCYEQYF
NA,TRBV11-2,TRBJ2-1,NA,TGTGCCAGCAGCTTAAGCCGGAATGAGCAGTTCTTC,CASSLSRNEQFF
NA,TRBV10-3,TRBJ2-7,few,TGTGCCATCAGTGACCGGACTGGACCCTACGAGCAGTACTTC,CAISDRTGPYEQYF
TRBD1,TRBV4-3,TRBJ2-3,NA,TGCGCCAGCAGGGTGACACAGGGGGCGACAGATACGCAGTATTTT,CASRVTQGATDTQYF
TRBD1,TRBV9,TRBJ1-2,NA,TGTGCCAGCAGCGTAGCTGGGGGACAGGATGTCTATGGCTACACCTTC,CASSVAGGQDVYGYTF
TRBD1,TRBV7-8,TRBJ2-1,NA,TGTGCCAGCAGCTTAGGAGACAGGGGTCGGAGCTCCTACAATGAGCAGTTCTTC,CASSLGDRGRSSYNEQFF
TRBD2,TRBV4-3,TRBJ2-3,NA,TGCGCCCCCTCACTAGCGGGAGGGCCTGTTGGCACAGATACGCAGTATTTT,CAPSLAGGPVGTDTQYF
NA,TRBV11-1,TRBJ2-7,NA,TGTGCCAGCAGCGATAAACTCGACAGGAGCTACGAGCAGTACTTC,CASSDKLDRSYEQYF
TRBD1,TRBV10-2,TRBJ2-7,NA,TGCGCCAGCAACCGGGACAGGGGGTGGGATGGCGGGAGGGCAAGCTCCTACGAGCAGTACTTC,CASNRDRGWDGGRASSYEQYF
NA,TRBV28,TRBJ2-7,few,TGTGCCAGCACCTTAGGCGTTTCGAGGGGGTCGAAGATCTACGAGCAGTACTTC,CASTLGVSRGSKIYEQYF
TRBD2,TRBV14,TRBJ2-5,NA,TGTGCCAGCAGCTCTAGACTAGCGGGAGCAGAGACCCAGTACTTC,CASSSRLAGAETQYF
NA,TRBV25-1,TRBJ1-1,NA,TGTGCCAGCAGTGTAAGTGGCGGGAACACTGAAGCTTTCTTT,CASSVSGGNTEAFF
TRBD2,TRBV15,TRBJ2-3,NA,TGTGCCACCAGCAGAGATCGGACTAGCCCAGATACGCAGTATTTT,CATSRDRTSPDTQYF
NA,TRBV27,TRBJ1-2,NA,TGTGCCAGCAGTTTAAAGTGGCAGGGCGGTCCCGTCTATGGCTACACCTTC,CASSLKWQGGPVYGYTF
TRBD2,TRBV5-8,TRBJ2-5,NA,TGTGCCATCCTGCTAGCGGGAGGGCCAGAGACCCAGTACTTC,CAILLAGGPETQYF
TRBD2,TRBV5-6,TRBJ2-3,NA,TGTGCCAGCACCTCCGGGACTAGCCGCACAGATACGCAGTATTTT,CASTSGTSRTDTQYF
TRBD1,TRBV5-4,TRBJ2-3,NA,TGTGCCAGCAGCGCCTTACAGGGGAAGGGGACAGATACGCAGTATTTT,CASSALQGKGTDTQYF
NA,TRBV27,TRBJ1-3,NA,TGTGCCACCCTACCACCCCAGGGAGGTGGAAACACCATATATTTT,CATLPPQGGGNTIYF
NA,TRBV29-1,TRBJ1-2,once,TGCAGCGTTGAAGGGCAGGGCCCATATGGCTACACCTTC,CSVEGQGPYGYTF
NA,TRBV5-4,TRBJ2-2,NA,TGTGCCAGCACCTCCCAGGGGCGAGGGGCCGGGGAGCTGTTTTTT,CASTSQGRGAGELFF
NA,TRBV15,TRBJ2-4,NA,TGTGCCACCAGCAGAAGTACGGACATTCAGTACTTC,CATSRSTDIQYF
TRBD1,TRBV27,TRBJ2-7,few,TGTGCCAGCGGTGGGACAGTCGAGCAGTACTTC,CASGGTVEQYF
NA,TRBV5-4,TRBJ2-7,NA,TGTGCCAGCAGCCGACCTGACAAAACCTACGAGCAGTACTTC,CASSRPDKTYEQYF
NA,TRBV5-1,TRBJ1-1,NA,TGCGCCAGCAGCTTCGACCCCGCCAGGTTGGGGAACACTGAAGCTTTCTTT,CASSFDPARLGNTEAFF
NA,TRBV18,TRBJ2-3,NA,TGTGCCAGCTCAACGACTAGCACAGATACGCAGTATTTT,CASSTTSTDTQYF
NA,TRBV11-2,TRBJ2-7,NA,TGTGCCAGCAGCCCACCGGAGCGGGTCTACGAGCAGTACTTC,CASSPPERVYEQYF
NA,TRBV2,TRBJ2-2,NA,TGTGCCAGCAGTGTTGGCGGCCTTGCCGCAGGGGAGCTGTTTTTT,CASSVGGLAAGELFF
TRBD1,TRBV6-1,TRBJ1-1,NA,TGTGCCAGCAGTGGCCGGGACAGGGGGGACATGAACACTGAAGCTTTCTTT,CASSGRDRGDMNTEAFF
NA,TRBV28,TRBJ1-2,NA,TGTGCCAGCAGCCCCGCAGGTGGCTACACCTTC,CASSPAGGYTF
TRBD2,TRBV7-9,TRBJ2-7,NA,TGTGCCAGCAGCTTACCGGAGCGGGGGAGCTCCTACGAGCAGTACTTC,CASSLPERGSSYEQYF
NA,TRBV20-1,TRBJ1-1,NA,TGCAGTGCTAGGCCAACAGGGGAAGCTTTCTTT,CSARPTGEAFF
NA,TRBV28,TRBJ2-7,NA,TGTGCCAGCAGTCCTTTCTCGGTCTACGAGCAGTACTTC,CASSPFSVYEQYF
TRBD1,TRBV4-1,TRBJ2-3,few,TGCGCCAGCAGCCCACGGGACAGGGGAAGCACAGATACGCAGTATTTT,CASSPRDRGSTDTQYF
TRBD1,TRBV19,TRBJ1-1,few,TGTGCCAGTAGTATCCGGGACAGGAGGGACACTGAAGCTTTCTTT,CASSIRDRRDTEAFF
TRBD1,TRBV5-1,TRBJ1-4,once,TGCGCCAGCAGCCAAAAGGACAGGATGTGGGAAAAACTGTTTTTT,CASSQKDRMWEKLFF
TRBD2,TRBV5-1,TRBJ2-2,NA,TGCGCCAGCAGCCCTGGCCCTAGCGGGAGTGGTACCTCCGGGGAGCTGTTTTTT,CASSPGPSGSGTSGELFF
TRBD1,TRBV27,TRBJ1-2,few,TGTGCCAGCAGAACGCACCGACCAGGGGGAAATGGCTACACCTTC,CASRTHRPGGNGYTF